Shown below are 3 T cell receptor beta chains from a single sample sequenced in a study of T cell responses to AZD1222 COVID-19 vaccine. Generated by immunoSEQ multiplex PCR, the TCRdb table keeps only in-frame clones and is missing some. The repertoire has some 150,000 clones, about 87% of them found once; the top ten carry just over 9%. The sample was peripheral blood, taken 28 days after the second AZD1222 dose. These TCRs come from an adult who received the AZD1222 COVID-19 vaccine.

The CDR3, as DNA: TGTGCCAGCAGTTTACCCCGGACAGGGAGGTCGGTCACTGAAGCTTTCTTT. This encodes CASSLPRTGRSVTEAFF. This rearrangement joins TRBV28 to TRBJ1-1; 8 bases are shared with TRBD1. Germline loops: CDR1 MDHEN, CDR2 SYDVKM. CDR3 length: 17 residues. V lost 2 bases, J lost 4 bases, and 12 bases stayed unmatched.

The V gene is TRBV9, the J gene TRBJ1-2; the D is unclear. From germline, CDR1 is SGDLS and CDR2 YYNGEE. Trimming pared 1 base from V and 3 bases from J, leaving 16 bases between. CDR3 length: 16 amino acids. Here the CDR3 reads CASSVNRRVGDYGYTF. In DNA, the CDR3 is TGTGCCAGCAGCGTAAATCGTAGAGTTGGAGACTATGGCTACACCTTC.

CDR3 loop: CASSQDQWTGTLYGYTF. The CDR3 region has the DNA TGCGCCAGCAGCCAAGATCAATGGACAGGTACCCTATATGGCTACACCTTC. The V call is TRBV4-3, the J call TRBJ1-2; 7 bases are shared with TRBD1. Losses at the gene ends were 0 bases for V and 5 bases for J; bases not matched to a gene: 12. The CDR3 length is 17 residues. CDR1 and CDR2 (germline): LGHNA, YSLEER.